The clone carrying this T cell receptor (beta chain) was counted a few times. Germline lookup yields CDR1 SGHNT and CDR2 YYREEE (reference sequence). The CDR3 consists of 14 residues. The V gene lost 6 bases and the J gene lost 0 bases, with 13 bases spanning the gap. The assay was immunoSEQ multiplex PCR, and TCRdb's table has in-frame clones only and misses some. Here the sample spans 70,000 or so clones, 75% to 95% being singletons. The entry originates in a study of T cell changes during pregnancy in multiple sclerosis. The chain carries TRBV5-4 and TRBJ2-7; a weak D match, TRBD2 (6 bases). Sequenced here: peripheral blood, sampled in the third trimester of pregnancy. The source of this sequence is a female donor in good health, enrolled as a control in a pregnancy study. The CDR3 bases are TGTGCCAGCACGCGGTCGGGGGTCTCCTACGAGCAGTACTTC. This gives the protein CASTRSGVSYEQYF.